The 27 T cell receptor beta chains below all came from one sample that was sequenced in a study of blood T cell repertoires in COVID-19. TCRdb's copy holds only in-frame clones and misses some; the assay was immunoSEQ multiplex PCR. This table holds under 250,000 clones, about 80% found once. The source material was peripheral blood. The receptor source for this set is a woman aged 40 to 50 with active or convalescent COVID-19.

Points on this clone: The sample has other DNA sequences that encode this CDR3 too. The chain employs TRBV11-2 and TRBJ2-5; 7 bases line up with TRBD1. CDR1 is SGHAT and CDR2 is FQNNGV in the germline V gene. V lost 3 bases to trimming and J lost 4 bases; unmatched junction nucleotides: 5. This CDR3 is built from 14 residues. As DNA, the CDR3 is TGTGCCAGCAGCTTGGGCAGGGGGTCAGAGACCCAGTACTTC. Its protein product is CASSLGRGSETQYF.

This clone was seen just once. This sequence joins TRBV18 and TRBJ1-3; a possible D gene is TRBD1 (5 bases). Trimming took off 1 base at V and 8 bases at J, with 12 bases between the two ends. Germline-derived CDR1 and CDR2 are KGHSH and LQKENI. This CDR3 contains 14 residues. The CDR3 loop is CASSPRGEVYTIYF. The DNA for the CDR3 is TGTGCCAGCTCACCACGGGGCGAGGTTTACACCATATATTTT.

The V call is TRBV28, the J call TRBJ2-1, with a weak D call TRBD2 (6 bases). This CDR3 has 16 amino acids. Deletions cut 6 bases from V and 7 bases from J, with 22 bases between. The V gene's germline CDR1 is MDHEN and CDR2 SYDVKM. CDR3 bases: TGTGCCAGCAGCTTAATTACGGGACTTTTCTCTAATGAGCAGTTCTTC. Translated, it gives CASSLITGLFSNEQFF.

The gene calls are TRBV5-5 and TRBJ2-3, with 9 bases fitting TRBD2. The CDR3 has 14 amino acids. Germline V lookup: CDR1 SGHKS, CDR2 YYEKEE (reference sequence). V gave up 5 bases and J gave up 1 base; unmatched junction bases: 2. The chain's CDR3 is CASSSSGGTDTQYF. DNA of the CDR3: TGTGCCAGCAGTTCTAGCGGGGGCACAGATACGCAGTATTTT.

The gene calls are TRBV6-2 or TRBV6-3 and TRBJ2-7; 7 nucleotides align to TRBD1. CDR1 is MNHEY, CDR2 SVGEGT, per germline. This CDR3 has 16 residues. The trim removed 5 bases at V and 0 bases at J, leaving 10 bases unmatched. In DNA, the CDR3 is TGTGCCAGCAGTCTTAACAGGGGCTGGGGCTCCTACGAGCAGTACTTC. Translating gives CASSLNRGWGSYEQYF.

The genes are TRBV19 and TRBJ2-1; 7 bases match TRBD2. J lost 9 bases, V lost 6 bases, and 8 bases had no gene match. Germline CDR1 is LNHDA and CDR2 is SQIVND (reference sequence). The CDR3 length is 13 residues. CDR3 sequence reads: CASRSSGISEQFF. CDR3 DNA sequence: TGTGCCAGTAGGTCAAGCGGGATTTCTGAGCAGTTCTTC.

J is TRBJ2-3 and V is TRBV24-1; 7 bases map to TRBD1. The CDR3 is 15 residues long. Germline CDR1 and CDR2: KGHDR and SFDVKD. V was pared by 4 bases and J by 2 bases, with 5 bases of the junction left unmatched. The CDR3 bases are TGTGCCACCAGTGACGGGACAGCCTTCACAGATACGCAGTATTTT. Translated, it gives CATSDGTAFTDTQYF.

This chain uses TRBV14 with TRBJ1-4, with 10 nucleotides matching TRBD1. The CDR3 sequence is 14 residues long. V trimming: 4 bases; J trimming: 7 bases; junction bases outside the gene matches: 3. The germline CDR1 and CDR2 sequences are SGHDN and FVKESK. The CDR3 here is CASSRTGGFEKLFF. In nucleotides, the CDR3 is TGTGCCAGCAGCCGGACAGGGGGGTTTGAAAAACTGTTTTTT.

This chain joins TRBV25-1 and TRBJ2-3; 7 bases match TRBD1. J gave up 2 bases and V 10 bases, and 6 bases lay outside the gene matches. There are 13 residues in the CDR3. CDR1 MGHDK and CDR2 SYGVNS come from the germline V gene. DNA of the CDR3: TGTGCCATCAAACAGGGGACCACAGATACGCAGTATTTT. Translating it yields CAIKQGTTDTQYF.

The chain combines TRBV2 with TRBJ2-4; 8 bases align to TRBD2. The germline CDR1 and CDR2 sequences are SNHLY and FYNNEI. V was clipped by 6 bases and J by 2 bases; unmatched bases: 6. The CDR3 loop spans 15 amino acids. The CDR3 region has the DNA TGTGCCAGCAGAGGACTAGCCGACCCCAAAAACATTCAGTACTTC. Translating it yields CASRGLADPKNIQYF.

The gene calls are TRBV4-2 and TRBJ2-7, with 7 bases that match TRBD2. Unmatched junction bases numbered 8, after V lost 1 base and J lost 2 bases. CDR3 length: 16 residues. Germline V gives CDR1 LGHNA, CDR2 YNFKEQ. This CDR3 is CASSQGALAETYEQYF. Here the CDR3 DNA reads TGTGCCAGCAGCCAAGGCGCCCTAGCGGAAACCTACGAGCAGTACTTC.

The chain recombines TRBV2 with TRBJ1-6; the D is unclear. The CDR3 totals 14 residues. Germline V lookup: CDR1 SNHLY, CDR2 FYNNEI. V dropped 10 bases and J dropped 12 bases, with 22 bases sitting between them. The CDR3 loop reads CATARGGFNLPLHF. The CDR3 nucleotides are TGTGCCACTGCTCGCGGAGGCTTTAACCTACCCCTCCACTTT.

The chain links TRBV5-1 to TRBJ2-3; the D is unclear. CDR1 and CDR2 from the germline V gene are SGHRS and YFSETQ. This CDR3 has 11 amino acids. V dropped 4 bases and J dropped 2 bases, with 2 bases sitting between them. As DNA, the CDR3 is TGCGCCAGCAGCCACACAGATACGCAGTATTTT. It codes for CASSHTDTQYF.

The chain couples TRBV3-1 (or the pseudogene TRBV3-2) to TRBJ1-1; TRBD1 agrees at 9 bases. CDR1 is LGHDT, CDR2 YNNKEL, per germline (reference sequence). The CDR3 extends over 16 amino acids. V lost 3 bases and J lost 1; bases outside the gene matches: 6. CDR3 residues: CASSHWDRAENTEAFF. Written as DNA, the CDR3 is TGTGCCAGCAGCCACTGGGACAGGGCCGAGAACACTGAAGCTTTCTTT.

The chain uses TRBV6-1 and TRBJ1-1, with D hard to call. The CDR3 totals 13 residues. The V end lost 2 bases, the J end lost 6 bases, and 10 bases lay between the germline ends. Germline CDR1 is MNHNS and CDR2 is SASEGT. The CDR3 DNA reads TGTGCCAGCAGTGAACCCGTTCGGGCTGAAGCTTTCTTT. Translating it yields CASSEPVRAEAFF.

This clone was seen ten or more times. This CDR3 is also generated by other DNA sequences in the sample. This chain connects TRBV5-1 to TRBJ1-4, with D unclear. V gave up 0 bases and J gave up 6 bases, with 9 bases separating them. Looked up from germline, CDR1 is SGHRS and CDR2 is YFSETQ. The CDR3 consists of 14 residues. Here the CDR3 DNA reads TGCGCCAGCAGCTTGGCCGGCGGGTATGAAAAACTGTTTTTT. Translation: CASSLAGGYEKLFF.

V usage is TRBV5-5 and J usage is TRBJ1-1; D uncertain. The V end was cut by 5 bases, the J end by 4 bases, with 9 bases between. CDR1 is SGHKS, CDR2 YYEKEE, per germline (reference sequence). The CDR3 spans 12 residues. The CDR3 region is CASSPEGTEAFF. The CDR3 nucleotides are TGTGCCAGCAGTCCGGAGGGCACTGAAGCTTTCTTT.

In this sample, this clone turned up a few times. The rearrangement links TRBV29-1 to TRBJ1-2; unclear D gene. Germline V CDR1 and CDR2: SQVTM, ANQGSEA. V was clipped by 4 bases and J by 7 bases, with 16 bases between them. The CDR3 has 13 amino acids. The CDR3 sequence is CSVGLAQLGGYTF. In DNA, the CDR3 is TGCAGCGTTGGGCTAGCCCAACTGGGTGGCTACACCTTC.

The chain has TRBV6-6 and TRBJ2-3; D possibly corresponds to TRBD1 (5 bases). V lost 6 bases to trimming and J lost 1 base, with 17 bases between them. CDR3 length: 16 amino acids. CDR1 is MNHNY, CDR2 SVGAGI, per germline (reference sequence). The CDR3 here is CASRFSRATRTDTQYF. The CDR3 DNA sequence: TGTGCCAGCAGATTCAGCAGGGCGACCCGCACAGATACGCAGTATTTT.

The chain combines TRBV4-3 with TRBJ1-1; no reliable D call. CDR3 length: 13 residues. Germline V lookup: CDR1 LGHNA, CDR2 YSLEER. The V and J ends lost 5 bases and 8 bases respectively, with 15 bases between them. Written as DNA, the CDR3 is TGCGCCAGCAGCTCAGGAGGATGGGCCGAAGCTTTCTTT. This gives the protein CASSSGGWAEAFF.

This clone appeared a few times. The chain has TRBV28 and TRBJ1-1, with no clear D. V lost 3 bases, J lost 6 bases, and 5 bases lay in between. This CDR3 is built from 11 residues. Germline-derived CDR1 and CDR2 are MDHEN and SYDVKM. The CDR3 bases are TGTGCCAGCAGTTTCCCCTCTGAAGCTTTCTTT. Translated, it gives CASSFPSEAFF.

This clone has only one observation. The V call is TRBV9, the J call TRBJ2-7, with D unclear. The length of the CDR3 is 13 residues. Germline V lookup: CDR1 SGDLS, CDR2 YYNGEE. V gave up 2 bases and J gave up 4 bases, with 10 bases separating them. The CDR3 here is CASSVDLGYEQYF. CDR3 DNA: TGTGCCAGCAGCGTCGACCTAGGATACGAGCAGTACTTC.

The chain joins TRBV5-4 to TRBJ2-1; 8 bases map to TRBD1. V lost 0 bases to trimming and J lost 10 bases; unmatched junction nucleotides: 3. In germline, CDR1 is SGHNT, CDR2 YYREEE (reference sequence). The CDR3 loop spans 13 amino acids. The CDR3 is CASSLDRTGEQFF. CDR3 DNA sequence: TGTGCCAGCAGCTTGGATCGGACAGGGGAGCAGTTCTTC.

The rearrangement uses TRBV24-1 and TRBJ1-2; no reliable D call. Germline V lookup: CDR1 KGHDR, CDR2 SFDVKD. The CDR3 is made up of 11 amino acids. Trimming cost V 0 bases and J 7 bases, with 2 bases left between them. CDR3 nucleotides: TGTGCCACCAGTGATTTGCTTGGCTACACCTTC. It yields the protein CATSDLLGYTF.

The chain employs TRBV12-3 or TRBV12-4 and TRBJ1-5; possibly TRBD1 for D (6 bases). This CDR3 has 13 residues. The V end lost 5 bases, the J end lost 5 bases, and 10 bases lay between the germline ends. CDR3 in DNA: TGTGCCAGCAGTGTACAGGGATATCAGCCCCAGCATTTT. This codes for CASSVQGYQPQHF.

V is TRBV3-1 (or the pseudogene TRBV3-2) and J is TRBJ2-7; TRBD2 might be the D (5 bases). The CDR3 runs 14 residues. Germline assignment: CDR1 LGHDT and CDR2 YNNKEL (reference sequence). Between the trimmed V and J ends, which lost 0 bases and 3 bases, there was a span of 9 bases. CDR3 region: CASSQELEGYEQYF. DNA of the CDR3: TGTGCCAGCAGCCAAGAATTAGAGGGCTACGAGCAGTACTTC.

The chain uses TRBV11-3 and TRBJ1-1, with D unresolved. V was pared by 5 bases and J by 2 bases, with 15 bases between. Germline CDR1 and CDR2: SGHNT and YENEEA. The CDR3 is 15 amino acids. CDR3 nucleotides: TGTGCCAGCAGCGCTGCTCTAGCGGGTAACACTGAAGCTTTCTTT. Translation gives CASSAALAGNTEAFF. Variable domain in full (rest from reference TRBV11-3 and TRBJ1-1): EAGVVQSPRYKIIEKKQPVAFWCNPISGHNTLYWYLQNLGQGPELLIRYENEEAVDDSQLPKDRFSAERLKGVDSTLKIQPAELGDSAVYLCASSAALAGNTEAFFGQGTRLTVV.